The source of this TCR beta chain is a study of T cells after yellow fever vaccination. The V and J ends lost 0 bases and 6 bases, in that order; junction bases with no gene match: 6. Germline CDR1 reads MNHEY; CDR2 reads SVGAGI. The CDR3 has 16 amino acids. MiXCR, applied by TCRdb to the 5' RACE reads, yields one record per CDR3 protein. This sample has around 60,000 distinct CDR3 sequences, with about 5.2% found just once. This clonotype was counted only a few times. The chain carries TRBV6-5 and TRBJ2-7; the match to TRBD2 covers 12 bases. The material was PBMCs, either bulk or a sorted T-cell subset (CD4+, CD8+, memory, or dextramer-sorted; not recorded which), obtained on the day of the yellow fever booster vaccination. This TCR was sampled from a man aged 18 to 30 who received the YFV17D yellow fever vaccine. The DNA for the CDR3 is TGTGCCAGCAGTTACTCGATACTAGCGGGGGGAGGCGAGCAGTACTTC. Protein: CASSYSILAGGGEQYF.